This TCR beta chain was documented in a study of memory B cells and T cells in multiple sclerosis. Study-level results: Normalization was needed because clone-set size differences affected shared clonotype counts.

Method: immunoSEQ multiplex PCR; TCRdb's copy keeps in-frame clones and lacks some. This sample has about 32,000 clones, with about 82% found just once. Concerning this clone: As yet, its antigen is unknown.

The CDR3 is 15 amino acids. Germline loops: CDR1 MDHEN, CDR2 SYDVKM. V lost 2 bases, J lost 2 bases, and 12 bases lay in between. Stimulus-free culture yielded autoproliferating CFSE-dim and non-proliferating CFSE-high T cells, each sequenced separately. Pooled replicate wells came from about 50 million CFSE-labeled PBMCs cultured 7 days without stimulus. Sequencing was carried out using PBMCs from blood kept in culture. The chain has TRBV28 and TRBJ1-2; no firm D call. The receptor was isolated from a human donor with multiple sclerosis. CDR3 residues: CASSLPGNINYGYTF. The CDR3 region has the DNA TGTGCCAGCAGTTTACCGGGGAACATAAACTATGGCTACACCTTC.